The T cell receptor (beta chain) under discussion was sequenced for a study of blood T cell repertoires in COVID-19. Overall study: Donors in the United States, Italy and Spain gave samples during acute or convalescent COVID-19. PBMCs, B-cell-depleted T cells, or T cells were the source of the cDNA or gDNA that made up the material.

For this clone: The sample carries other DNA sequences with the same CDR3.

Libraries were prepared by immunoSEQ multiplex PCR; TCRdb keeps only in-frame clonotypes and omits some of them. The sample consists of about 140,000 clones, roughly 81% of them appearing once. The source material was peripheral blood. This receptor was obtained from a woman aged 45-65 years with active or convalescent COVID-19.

The CDR3 sequence: CASSYSGSGGADTQYF. The CDR3 nucleotides read TGTGCCAGCAGTTACTCGGGAAGCGGGGGGGCAGATACGCAGTATTTT. This chain joins TRBV6-2 or TRBV6-3 and TRBJ2-3; 10 nucleotides match TRBD2. V lost 0 bases to trimming and J lost 4 bases; unmatched junction nucleotides: 4. The V gene's germline CDR1 is MNHEY and CDR2 SVGEGT. The length of the CDR3 is 16 residues.